The present entry profiles one TCR beta chain with its context. No antigen is known for it. These data originate in a study of vaccination effects on CD4 cells after COVID-19. With V trimmed by 8 bases and J by 6 bases, 7 bases remained unmatched. This CDR3 is built from 13 residues. Germline V gene data show CDR1 as MDHEN and CDR2 as SYDVKM. Peptide-pool stimulation followed by sequencing identified expanded antigen-specific CD4+ clonotypes in the ViraFEST assay. Following 10 days of culture, CD4+ T cells were isolated. Each vaccine recipient was nucleocapsid antibody negative and had no prior SARS-CoV-2 infection. PBMC cultures contained about 2 million cells per well, about 11 IU/ml IL-2 and around 9.6 ug/ml peptides. TCRdb keeps only in-frame clones here, not all; method: immunoSEQ multiplex PCR. This table has 30,000 to 40,000 clones, roughly 70% appearing once.

This clonotype originated in a human donor who received a COVID-19 vaccine. The sample here was CD4+ T cells from PBMCs cultured with SARS-CoV-2 spike peptides, taken before COVID-19 vaccination. The chain employs TRBV28 and TRBJ2-1; TRBD2 matches 7 bases. Here the CDR3 reads CASRPASGNEQFF. The CDR3 DNA reads as TGTGCCAGCCGGCCCGCTAGCGGCAATGAGCAGTTCTTC.